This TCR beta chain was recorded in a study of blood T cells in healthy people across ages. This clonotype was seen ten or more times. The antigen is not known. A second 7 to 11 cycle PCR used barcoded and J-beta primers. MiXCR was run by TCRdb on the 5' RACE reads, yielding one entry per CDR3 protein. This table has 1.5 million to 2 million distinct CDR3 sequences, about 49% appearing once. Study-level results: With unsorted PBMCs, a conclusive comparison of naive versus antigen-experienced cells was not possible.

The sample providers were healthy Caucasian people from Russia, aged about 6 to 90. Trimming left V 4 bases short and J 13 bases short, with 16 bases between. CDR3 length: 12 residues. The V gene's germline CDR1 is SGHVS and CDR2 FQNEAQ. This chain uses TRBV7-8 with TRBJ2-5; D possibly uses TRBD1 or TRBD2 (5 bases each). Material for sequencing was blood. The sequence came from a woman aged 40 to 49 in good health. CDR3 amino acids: CASSSPLGALYF. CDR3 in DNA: TGTGCCAGCAGCTCTCCACTAGGGGCTTTGTACTTC.